The present T cell receptor (beta chain) was sequenced within a study of radiotherapy plus CTLA-4 blockade in lung cancer. Study results and limitations: Radiotherapy plus ipilimumab was followed by expansion in blood of tumor-derived TCR clones.

Looked up from germline, CDR1 is SNHLY and CDR2 is FYNNEI. This CDR3 is 15 amino acids long. The trim removed 7 bases at V and 1 base at J, leaving 7 bases unmatched. Assay used: immunoSEQ multiplex PCR; TCRdb lists only in-frame clones, some missing. The top ten hold under 5.5% of the sample, which has about 98,000 clones, 70% to 90% seen once. To note about this clone: Its antigen is not identified.

In chemo-refractory metastatic non-small-cell lung cancer, patients got ipilimumab CTLA-4 blockade together with focal radiation. The sequences come from peripheral blood, collected from a patient treated with radiotherapy plus ipilimumab. The clonotype was recovered from a human donor with non-small cell lung cancer that progressed on radiotherapy plus ipilimumab. The V and J genes are TRBV2 and TRBJ2-3, with 8 bases aligning to TRBD2. Here the CDR3 DNA reads TGTGCCAGCAAAGGCACTAGCGGCGGCACAGATACGCAGTATTTT. It encodes CASKGTSGGTDTQYF.